This T cell receptor beta chain stems from a study of blood T cell repertoires in COVID-19. Study overall: The samples span acute and convalescent COVID-19 from the United States, Italy and Spain. The analysed material was cDNA or gDNA that came from T cells, B-cell-depleted T cells, or PBMCs.

V shed 0 bases and J 0 bases; nucleotides not matched to a gene: 4. CDR1 KGHSH and CDR2 LQKENI come from the germline V gene. This CDR3 comprises 16 residues. Original processing notes: Amplified reference gene primers provided the basis for estimating nucleated cell counts. Method: immunoSEQ multiplex PCR; TCRdb's copy keeps in-frame clones and lacks some. D and trimming were read from the DNA, whereas the V and J calls and clone size are those reported in that table. The top ten clones hold around 1.3% of a sample with 200,000 to 300,000 clones, around 88% of them seen once. The chain joins TRBV18 to TRBJ1-1; 7 bases match TRBD1. Sequencing used PBMCs or T cells enriched from blood (not recorded which). This sequence was found in a woman in her 40s with acute COVID-19. This chain's CDR3 is CASSPPPGQLNTEAFF. CDR3 DNA sequence: TGTGCCAGCTCACCACCTCCGGGACAGCTGAACACTGAAGCTTTCTTT.